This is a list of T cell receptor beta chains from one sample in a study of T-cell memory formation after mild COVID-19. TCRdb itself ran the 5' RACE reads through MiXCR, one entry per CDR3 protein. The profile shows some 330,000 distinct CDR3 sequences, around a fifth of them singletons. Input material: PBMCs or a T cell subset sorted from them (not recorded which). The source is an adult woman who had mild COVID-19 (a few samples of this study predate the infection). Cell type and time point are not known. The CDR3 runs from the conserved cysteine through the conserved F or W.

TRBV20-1 CSAKSTRLNTEAFF
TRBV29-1 CSVVRVAGGYRTDTQYF
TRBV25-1 CASSEFSRDEAFF
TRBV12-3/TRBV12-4 CASSSTRAVTGELFF
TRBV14 CASSQQGDYGYTF
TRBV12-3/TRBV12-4 CASSFNGGKNTEAFF
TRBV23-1 CASSQSRGTGLEQETQYF
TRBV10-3 CAISEPGGEGLNTGELFF
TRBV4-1 CASSQDRGTGSDTQYF
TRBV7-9 CASRSGTSPDTQYF
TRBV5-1 CASNPGTYNEQFF
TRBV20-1 CSASSQGEAFF
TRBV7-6 CASSAPTDTQYF
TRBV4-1 CASSQDGFVGNQPQHF
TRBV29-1 CSGYGPQETQYF
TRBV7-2 CASRWERTSRTGELFF
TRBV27 CASRHTSGDEQYF
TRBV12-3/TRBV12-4 CASSHRTHEQYF
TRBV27 CASSPQVGNEQFF
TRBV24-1 CATSDFRGGHTDTQYF
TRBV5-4 CASSRSTGGGETQYF
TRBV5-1 CASSYSRTGSIYEQYF